This T cell receptor (beta chain) was recorded in a study of CD4 T cells in relation to SARS-CoV-2 and coronaviruses. Study results and limitations: Crossreactive clones expanded significantly less to SARS-CoV-2 than monoreactive clones.

On this clone itself: What it binds is unknown.

TCRdb's table, derived via immunoSEQ multiplex PCR, lists solely in-frame clones and lacks some. This repertoire shows about 24,000 clones, 70% to 75% found once; its top ten account for 15% to 20%. The length of the CDR3 is 19 residues. The ends lost 3 bases at V and 2 bases at J; junction bases unmatched: 19. Looked up from germline, CDR1 is SGHRS and CDR2 is YFSETQ. The unexposed donors gave CD4+ T cells in about 2011-2019, prior to COVID-19. CD4+ T cells were isolated from the cells after 10 days of culture. PBMCs were plated at two million per well in IL-2-containing medium. Cultures received half-medium IL-2 refreshes on days 3 and 7.

The rearrangement uses TRBV5-1 and TRBJ2-7; 8 nucleotides match TRBD2. This receptor was identified in a human donor in good health. The sequencing sample was made of CD4+ T cells from PBMCs, cultured in vitro. The CDR3 loop is CASSSLSAGVPRDPYEQYF. CDR3 coding DNA: TGCGCCAGCAGCTCCCTTTCAGCGGGAGTTCCTCGGGACCCCTACGAGCAGTACTTC. Drawing the rest from reference TRBV5-1 and TRBJ2-7, the complete variable domain is KAGVTQTPRYLIKTRGQQVTLSCSPISGHRSVSWYQQTPGQGLQFLFEYFSETQRNKGNFPGRFSGRQFSNSRSEMNVSTLELGDSALYLCASSSLSAGVPRDPYEQYFGPGTRLTVT.